This T cell receptor (beta chain) was sequenced for a study of vaccination and CD4 T cells after COVID-19 (dated by TCRdb to 2021 to 2024). About the study as a whole: Convalescent patients had a positive SARS-CoV-2 result on nasal swab PCR, and of these patients, several had mild disease and one had severe disease. In around ten COVID-19 convalescent patients and a handful of infection-naive healthy vaccine recipients, the spike-specific CD4+ TCR repertoire before mRNA vaccination was compared with the repertoire after mRNA vaccination. The convalescent cohort included six males and four females, with two Hispanic individuals, seven Caucasians, two Asians and one multiracial person. Culture stimuli were overlapping spike peptide pools from SARS-CoV-2 and from the common cold coronaviruses HCoV-NL63, HCoV-OC43 and HCoV-229E. Participants received two doses of either the Pfizer-BioNTech BNT162b2 vaccine (n=8) or the Moderna mRNA-1273 vaccine (n=2). Post-COVID blood samples were collected from convalescent patients a median of around 100 days after diagnosis, with a range of roughly 30 to 170 days. Control cultures used a CEFX viral epitope pool as positive control, an HIV-1 Nef peptide pool as negative control, or no peptide. Post-vaccine blood samples were collected a median of approximately 77 days after the second vaccine dose, ranging from about 13 to 250 days. Overall study outcomes, separate from this receptor: The median number of SARS-CoV-2-reactive clonotypes rose from about 23 after infection to 38 after vaccination, but the change was not significant. Of the vaccine-specific clones in convalescent patients, 304 of 307, or nearly all, reacted only to SARS-CoV-2 spike and did not cross-react with common cold coronaviruses. In convalescent patients, a median roughly 85% of post-vaccine SARS-CoV-2-reactive clones were detected only after vaccination, and vaccine-specific priming was suggested by this finding. Only a relatively small number of convalescent patients were included in the study, and early timepoints following natural infection were not analyzed.

The CDR3 starts with the cysteine, ends with the phenylalanine, and has 16 residues. This entry keeps only the CDR3 DNA: 48 bases, framed from base 1. Looking up the germline V gene (reference sequence) yields CDR1 LNHDA and CDR2 SQIVND. V is pruned by 4 bases and J by 2 bases, leaving 8 bases of the junction without a gene match. Explained via the paper, the treatment or condition label denotes: roughly 10-day PBMC culture with coronavirus spike peptide pools or control peptides (ViraFEST assay). To expand antigen-specific T cells with peptide pools and then pick out the expanded clonotypes through TCR sequencing, the study relied on the ViraFEST assay. The convalescent patients' positive SARS-CoV-2 PCR tests were from March to December 2020, which was before the Alpha, Beta and Delta variants emerged in the United States. Each well held 2.2 million or so PBMCs cultured in IMDM containing around 5% human AB serum and approximately 9.8 IU/ml IL-2, with about 9.4 ug/ml peptide pools added. Half of the culture medium was replaced with fresh IL-2-containing medium on days 3 and 7. Once the cells had been in culture for ten to eleven days, the EasySep CD4+ T cell isolation kit was used to isolate CD4+ T cells by negative selection. Ficoll-Paque Plus gradient centrifugation was used to isolate PBMCs from whole blood, and the isolated PBMCs were then either used fresh or cryopreserved at -140C. In general, triplicate wells were set up for every culture condition.

To prepare the library, PCR was applied. DNA from cultured CD4+ T cells underwent TCR sequencing with the Oncomine TCR Beta short-read assay at the Johns Hopkins FTIC core. Genomic DNA was extracted from the cultured CD4+ T cells with the QIAamp micro DNA kit. The Oncomine TCR Beta libraries from cultured CD4+ T cells were pooled using unique dual indexes and then sequenced on an Illumina iSeq 100. From the authors' description of their analysis: Non-productive sequences were removed, and CDR3s that did not start with C, did not end with F or W, or were shorter than 7 amino acids were discarded. Antigen-specific clonotypes were identified using the MANAFEST web application through comparison of peptide-stimulated wells with reference and other culture wells. Positive clones required FDR below 0.05, an odds ratio above 5, and productive frequency above 0.1% in at least two of three replicate wells. Clonotypes that were significantly expanded in both SARS-CoV-2 spike wells and at least one common cold coronavirus spike condition were defined as cross-reactive. CDR3 homology was assessed with Levenshtein distances (stringdist) and unrooted phylogenetic trees (ape) in R version 3.6.1. TCRdb handled the public reads itself, with Q25 trimming in fastp and clone calling in MiXCR, and kept productive beta chains. A single entry per CDR3 protein holds the most common genes and DNA from its merged rows. The V and J calls and clone size come from TCRdb's table, not from the authors' own analysis. In all, the sample holds roughly 7,200 distinct CDR3 sequences, and around 63% of those were seen once. Jointly, the top ten make up about 34% of the sample.

This clonotype was picked up a small number of times. Its antigen has not been determined. It has no much larger one-base neighbor in the sample; base qualities were not kept. Specimen: CD4+ T cells from blood, cultured in vitro. This clonotype originated in a human donor who had recovered from COVID-19. The chain couples TRBV19 to TRBJ1-3; TRBD1 aligns with 7 central bases. The CDR3 here reads CASSKLSGQAGNTIYF. The sequenced DNA: TGTGCCAGTAGTAAACTCTCCGGACAGGCTGGAAACACCATATATTTT.